This is a list of T cell receptor beta chains from one sample in a study of cytomegalovirus exposure and HLA in healthy donors. Assay: immunoSEQ multiplex PCR; the TCRdb copy retains only in-frame clones and omits some. In total, the table holds 95,000 to 150,000 clones. Material: PBMCs. Every receptor here comes from a man aged 25-45 years in good health and CMV-seronegative. CDR3s include the opening cysteine and the closing phenylalanine or tryptophan. The D gene is left open where the match is weak.

j_gene,d_gene,v_gene,len,CDR3aa,CDR3nt
TRBJ1-1,-,TRBV5-1,14,CASSLDARGNEAFF,TGCGCCAGCAGCTTGGACGCCAGGGGAAATGAAGCTTTCTTT
TRBJ2-3,-,TRBV7-8,15,CASSFTAASTDTQYF,TGTGCCAGCAGCTTTACAGCGGCTAGCACAGATACGCAGTATTTT
TRBJ2-2,-,TRBV7-9,16,CASSLAQTFPTGELFF,TGTGCCAGCAGTCTCGCTCAGACATTTCCCACCGGGGAGCTGTTTTTT
TRBJ1-1,-,TRBV29-1,16,CSVEDGEGGAITEAFF,TGCAGCGTTGAAGATGGGGAGGGGGGAGCGATTACTGAAGCTTTCTTT
TRBJ1-3,-,TRBV5-6,15,CASSPKSTERNTIYF,TGTGCCAGCAGCCCGAAGTCGACAGAGAGAAACACCATATATTTT
TRBJ2-3,-,TRBV19,15,CASSYEPSSTDTQYF,TGTGCCAGTAGTTATGAGCCATCTAGCACAGATACGCAGTATTTT
TRBJ1-5,-,TRBV19,13,CASSPGGGWPQHF,TGTGCCAGTAGTCCCGGCGGGGGCTGGCCCCAGCATTTT
TRBJ2-7,-,TRBV19,15,CASSIEGSAHYEQYF,TGTGCCAGTAGTATAGAAGGTAGCGCGCACTACGAGCAGTACTTC
TRBJ2-1,TRBD2,TRBV4-2,14,CASSQQRDYNEQFF,TGTGCCAGCAGCCAACAGCGGGACTACAATGAGCAGTTCTTC
TRBJ2-1,TRBD2,TRBV5-1,15,CASGGLAGGPNEQFF,TGCGCCAGCGGAGGACTAGCGGGAGGTCCCAATGAGCAGTTCTTC
TRBJ2-1,TRBD2,TRBV27,16,CASSPPGTSGYNEQFF,TGTGCCAGCAGTCCCCCCGGGACTAGCGGATACAATGAGCAGTTCTTC
TRBJ2-1,-,TRBV7-9,15,CASSFEGLTYNEQFF,TGTGCCAGCAGCTTCGAAGGACTGACCTACAATGAGCAGTTCTTC
TRBJ1-6,TRBD1,TRBV6-5,15,CASSYSRQGASPLHF,TGTGCCAGCAGTTACTCGAGGCAGGGGGCCTCACCCCTCCACTTT
TRBJ2-7,TRBD2,TRBV30,14,CAWSVQTSGGGLYF,TGTGCCTGGAGTGTACAGACTAGCGGGGGGGGCCTGTACTTC
TRBJ1-5,TRBD1,TRBV2,19,CASSESLRGQGGVNQPQHF,TGTGCCAGCAGTGAATCGCTTAGGGGACAGGGGGGGGTCAATCAGCCCCAGCATTTT
TRBJ1-2,TRBD1,TRBV4-1,16,CASSQGTGQGNYGYTF,TGCGCCAGCAGCCAAGGTACTGGACAGGGAAACTATGGCTACACCTTC
TRBJ2-1,-,TRBV12-2,13,CASRRDSGSEQFF,TGTGCAAGCCGACGGGACAGCGGTTCCGAGCAGTTCTTC
TRBJ2-5,TRBD1,TRBV12-5,13,CASGGDRGETQYF,TGTGCTAGTGGTGGGGACAGAGGGGAGACCCAGTACTTC
TRBJ2-3,TRBD1,TRBV6-1,15,CASRPTGVSTDTQYF,TGTGCCAGCAGGCCCACAGGGGTGAGCACAGATACGCAGTATTTT
TRBJ2-1,-,TRBV7-5,14,CARSSRDFYNEQFF,TGTGCCAGAAGCTCCCGGGACTTCTACAATGAGCAGTTCTTC
TRBJ2-1,-,TRBV7-2,13,CASSLSHKYEQFF,TGTGCCAGCAGCTTATCTCACAAATATGAGCAGTTCTTC
TRBJ2-3,TRBD2,TRBV28,16,CASRPPSGTSTDTQYF,TGTGCCAGCAGACCCCCTAGCGGGACTAGCACAGATACGCAGTATTTT
TRBJ2-7,-,TRBV27,14,CASSTDLAHYEQYF,TGTGCCAGCAGTACGGACTTAGCCCATTACGAGCAGTACTTC
TRBJ1-4,TRBD1,TRBV5-1,15,CASGSEGQHNEKLFF,TGCGCCAGCGGATCCGAGGGACAGCATAATGAAAAACTGTTTTTT
TRBJ2-7,TRBD2,TRBV6-5,14,CASSLAGKSYEQYF,TGTGCCAGCAGTTTAGCGGGCAAGTCCTACGAGCAGTACTTC
TRBJ1-6,TRBD1,TRBV19,13,CASRGQYNSPLHF,TGTGCCAGTAGGGGACAGTATAATTCACCCCTCCACTTT
TRBJ2-7,-,TRBV19,13,CASSWAGDYEQYF,TGTGCCAGTAGTTGGGCAGGGGACTACGAGCAGTACTTC
TRBJ2-7,-,TRBV25-1,14,CASSPPGRSYEQYF,TGTGCCAGCAGTCCCCCGGGTCGCTCGTATGAGCAGTACTTC
TRBJ2-7,-,TRBV28,15,CASSSLGSTSYEQYF,TGTGCCAGCAGTTCCCTTGGGAGTACTTCCTACGAGCAGTACTTC
TRBJ2-1,-,TRBV15,13,CATSAMMSNEQFF,TGTGCCACCAGCGCCATGATGAGTAATGAGCAGTTCTTC
TRBJ2-1,-,TRBV19,14,CASSILAQYNEQFF,TGTGCCAGTAGTATACTAGCGCAATACAATGAGCAGTTCTTC
TRBJ2-7,TRBD1,TRBV2,17,CASSFPDTTGVPYEQYF,TGTGCCAGCAGTTTCCCAGATACAACAGGGGTACCCTACGAGCAGTACTTC
TRBJ2-1,-,TRBV19,15,CASSIGDSGYNEQFF,TGTGCCAGTAGTATAGGGGATAGCGGTTACAATGAGCAGTTCTTC
TRBJ2-7,TRBD2,TRBV6-1,13,CASSETSGNEQYF,TGTGCCAGCAGTGAAACTAGCGGGAACGAGCAGTACTTC
TRBJ2-7,TRBD1,TRBV29-1,12,CSGGQGRGEQYF,TGCAGCGGGGGACAGGGACGGGGCGAGCAGTACTTC
TRBJ1-3,-,TRBV30,13,CAWNSVSGNTIYF,TGTGCCTGGAATTCGGTCTCTGGAAACACCATATATTTT
TRBJ2-5,-,TRBV2,13,CASSGALLETQYF,TGTGCCAGCAGTGGGGCACTCCTAGAGACCCAGTACTTC
TRBJ2-7,-,TRBV7-9,13,CASSPPGSYEQYF,TGTGCCAGCAGCCCCCCAGGGTCCTACGAGCAGTACTTC
TRBJ2-6,-,TRBV7-2,15,CASSRGVSGANVLTF,TGTGCCAGCAGCCGCGGGGTCTCTGGGGCCAACGTCCTGACTTTC
TRBJ2-4,TRBD2,TRBV23-1,17,CASSHGLAGGRADIQYF,TGCGCCAGCAGTCATGGACTAGCGGGAGGCCGGGCAGACATTCAGTACTTC
TRBJ2-3,-,TRBV20-1,10,CSAVKDTQYF,TGCAGTGCTGTTAAAGATACGCAGTATTTT
TRBJ2-7,TRBD2,TRBV7-2,15,CASSYSGSKSYEQYF,TGTGCCAGCAGCTATAGCGGGAGTAAGTCCTACGAGCAGTACTTC
TRBJ1-1,-,TRBV28,13,CASSRSSGSGAFF,TGTGCCAGCAGTCGGTCATCGGGCTCGGGGGCTTTCTTT
TRBJ1-1,-,TRBV27,15,CASSLEGGRNTEAFF,TGTGCCAGCAGTTTGGAGGGAGGGCGCAACACTGAAGCTTTCTTT
TRBJ2-7,-,TRBV7-3,12,CASSLTRSEQYF,TGTGCCAGCAGCCTTACGCGATCCGAGCAGTACTTC
TRBJ1-2,-,TRBV28,14,CASSGEETDYGYTF,TGTGCCAGCAGTGGGGAGGAGACCGACTATGGCTACACCTTC
TRBJ2-1,-,TRBV28,13,CASALGVYNEQFF,TGTGCCAGCGCCCTAGGAGTTTACAATGAGCAGTTCTTC
TRBJ1-1,-,TRBV28,12,CASSWEVTVAFF,TGTGCCAGCAGCTGGGAGGTGACCGTGGCTTTCTTT
TRBJ2-7,TRBD2,TRBV5-1,14,CASAQLAGAYEQYF,TGCGCCAGCGCCCAACTAGCGGGGGCCTACGAGCAGTACTTC
TRBJ2-1,TRBD2,TRBV19,15,CASSISSGLYNEQFF,TGTGCCAGTAGTATCTCTAGCGGTCTCTACAATGAGCAGTTCTTC
TRBJ2-3,TRBD1,TRBV6-1,15,CASSGPGQGRDTQYF,TGTGCCAGCAGTGGACCCGGACAGGGAAGGGATACGCAGTATTTT
TRBJ2-2,TRBD1,TRBV11-3,18,CASSHQGQLLLLTGELFF,TGTGCCAGCAGCCATCAGGGACAGCTACTTCTACTCACCGGGGAGCTGTTTTTT
TRBJ2-3,TRBD2,TRBV4-3,19,CASSQFLGTSGTSTDTQYF,TGCGCCAGCAGCCAATTCTTGGGGACTAGCGGGACAAGTACAGATACGCAGTATTTT
TRBJ1-1,TRBD1,TRBV27,14,CASSLGTGGTEAFF,TGTGCCAGCAGTTTAGGGACAGGGGGCACTGAAGCTTTCTTT